This entry lists 10 T cell receptor beta chains sequenced from one sample in a study of OX40 agonist ivuxolimab in advanced cancers. Only in-frame clones appear in the TCRdb table, and some are missing; sequencing was by immunoSEQ multiplex PCR. Here the sample spans fewer than 65,000 clones, about 85% being singletons. Sequenced here: CD4+ or CD8+ T cells sorted from blood, sampled in a trial of the OX40 agonist ivuxolimab. The receptor set was obtained from an adult with an advanced solid tumor such as melanoma, head and neck, liver or kidney cancer.

The table lists this clone with a count of one. The V and J genes are TRBV11-2 and TRBJ2-2, with D perhaps TRBD1 (6 bases). CDR1 is SGHAT, CDR2 FQNNGV, per germline. Trimming removed 5 bases at V and 6 bases at J, with 16 bases between. The CDR3 length is 15 residues. The CDR3, as DNA: TGTGCCAGCAGCCACAGGGTACGGCAGGCCGGGGAGCTGTTTTTT. Its protein is CASSHRVRQAGELFF.

The chain uses TRBV7-9 and TRBJ2-7; D perhaps matches TRBD1 (6 bases). The V end lost 4 bases, the J end lost 2 bases, and 18 bases lay between the germline ends. The CDR3 has 16 residues. Germline values: CDR1 SEHNR, CDR2 FQNEAQ (reference sequence). In DNA form, the CDR3 reads TGTGCCAGCAGCTCAACAGGGAGACCGACACCCTACGAGCAGTACTTC. Translated: CASSSTGRPTPYEQYF.

The rearrangement links TRBV7-2 to TRBJ2-3, with D possibly matching TRBD1 (5 bases). Germline V CDR1 and CDR2: SGHTA, FQGNSA. The CDR3 runs to 15 residues. The V and J ends lost 1 base and 0 bases respectively, with 8 bases between them. The CDR3 is CASSLDRLSTDTQYF. Written as DNA, the CDR3 is TGTGCCAGCAGCTTAGACAGGCTAAGCACAGATACGCAGTATTTT.

This chain uses TRBV27 with TRBJ1-3, with a possible D match to TRBD1 (5 bases). V gave up 5 bases and J gave up 0 bases, with 8 bases separating them. Germline values: CDR1 MNHEY, CDR2 SMNVEV (reference sequence). The CDR3 contains 14 residues. In DNA, the CDR3 is TGTGCCAGCAGTATGACAGACTCTGGAAACACCATATATTTT. Protein product: CASSMTDSGNTIYF.

The chain carries TRBV19 and TRBJ1-3, with D maybe TRBD1 (5 bases). V lost 8 bases and J 0 bases, leaving 8 bases between the germline ends. The CDR3 covers 13 residues. Germline V gives CDR1 LNHDA, CDR2 SQIVND (reference sequence). The CDR3 is CASGGFSGNTIYF. In DNA, the CDR3 is TGTGCCAGTGGGGGTTTCTCTGGAAACACCATATATTTT.

This clone was detected only a few times. The rearrangement uses TRBV20-1 and TRBJ1-2; D not resolved. This CDR3 has 11 amino acids. V lost 3 bases to trimming and J lost 4 bases, with 6 bases between them. In germline, CDR1 is DFQATT, CDR2 SNEGSKA (reference sequence). CDR3 loop: CSASAAYGYTF. In DNA, the CDR3 is TGCAGTGCTAGTGCAGCCTATGGCTACACCTTC.

V and J are TRBV14 and TRBJ2-7; D not resolved. The CDR3 covers 11 residues. The V end lost 1 base, the J end lost 4 bases, and 2 bases lay between the germline ends. CDR1 is SGHDN and CDR2 is FVKESK in the germline V gene. CDR3 in DNA: TGTGCCAGCAGCCAAGGGTACGAGCAGTACTTC. Its protein product is CASSQGYEQYF.

V is TRBV7-9 and J is TRBJ2-1, with TRBD2 matching 14 bases. Germline V gene sequence: CDR1 SEHNR, CDR2 FQNEAQ (reference sequence). J gave up 7 bases and V 1 base, and 3 bases lay outside the gene matches. This CDR3 region has 16 residues. CDR3 coding DNA: TGTGCCAGCAGCTTAGTGACTAGCGGGGGGGGAAATGAGCAGTTCTTC. Translation: CASSLVTSGGGNEQFF.

The chain recombines TRBV19 with TRBJ1-1, with D tentatively TRBD1 (6 bases). With 8 bases removed from V and 11 bases from J, the gap between germline ends came to 21 bases. The CDR3 has 13 amino acids. In germline, CDR1 is LNHDA, CDR2 SQIVND (reference sequence). As DNA, the CDR3 is TGTGCCAGTTTCCGGGACACGCAGCTTGGGGCTTTCTTT. It translates to CASFRDTQLGAFF.

The V call is TRBV27, the J call TRBJ1-4; 9 bases agree with TRBD1. The CDR3 is 14 residues long. J was trimmed by 5 bases and V by 7 bases; bases with no gene match: 5. Germline CDR1 MNHEY, CDR2 SMNVEV (reference sequence). Written as DNA, the CDR3 is TGTGCCAGCAAAACCGGGACAGGGAATGAAAAACTGTTTTTT. This translates into CASKTGTGNEKLFF.